This TCR beta chain comes out of a study of Graves' ophthalmopathy and Graves' hyperthyroidism. This clonotype showed up many times. One end of the junction varies from germline; a read error may be responsible. RNA transcripts yielded amplified TCR beta CDR3 regions. In the first round, RT-PCR was carried out with HTBI primers, and a multiplex PCR formed the second round. TCRdb reprocessed the multiplex PCR reads with MiXCR, giving one entry per CDR3 protein. The sample yields over 500,000 distinct CDR3 sequences, 22% seen once. Germline CDR1 is MNHEY and CDR2 is SVGEGT. The CDR3 length is 12 residues.

The genes are TRBV6-2 or TRBV6-3 and TRBJ2-2; D gene ambiguous. The material sequenced was peripheral blood. The sequence came from a woman in her late teens or twenties with stable Graves' hyperthyroidism. Some clones in this sample may be carry-over from other donors' samples. The CDR3: CASRYYTGELFF. CDR3 bases: TGTGCCAGCAGATACTACACCGGGGAGCTGTTTTTT.